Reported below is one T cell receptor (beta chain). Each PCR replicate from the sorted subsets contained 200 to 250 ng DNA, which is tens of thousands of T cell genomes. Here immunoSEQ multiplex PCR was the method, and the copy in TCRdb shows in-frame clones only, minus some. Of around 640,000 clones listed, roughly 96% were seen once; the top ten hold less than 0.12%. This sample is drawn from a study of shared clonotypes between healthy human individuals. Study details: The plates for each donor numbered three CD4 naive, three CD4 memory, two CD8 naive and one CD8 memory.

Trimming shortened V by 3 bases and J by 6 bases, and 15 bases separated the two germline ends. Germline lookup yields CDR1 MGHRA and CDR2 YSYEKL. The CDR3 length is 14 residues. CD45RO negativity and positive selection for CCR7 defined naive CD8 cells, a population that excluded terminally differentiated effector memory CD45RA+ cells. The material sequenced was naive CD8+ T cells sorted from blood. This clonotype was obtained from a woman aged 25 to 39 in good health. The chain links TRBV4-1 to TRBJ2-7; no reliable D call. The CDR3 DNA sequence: TGCGCCAGCAGCCACGGCAGGACCTCGGGCGAGCAGTACTTC. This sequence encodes CASSHGRTSGEQYF.